The 32 T cell receptor beta chains below were found in one sample sequenced in a study of blood T cells in healthy people across ages. Sample-barcoded 5' priming and a J-beta primer mix drove a second PCR of 7 to 11 cycles. Each CDR3 protein is one row after TCRdb ran MiXCR on the 5' RACE reads. This repertoire shows under 2 million distinct CDR3 sequences, about 31% found once; its top ten account for roughly 12%. Sequenced input: blood. Every receptor here comes from a woman aged 25 to 39 in good health.

The chain combines TRBV28 with TRBJ1-5; no firm D call. V lost 6 bases and J lost 5, with 11 bases in between. In germline, CDR1 is MDHEN, CDR2 SYDVKM. The CDR3 spans 13 residues. CDR3 amino acids: CASRLDGYQPQHF. DNA of the CDR3: TGTGCCAGCAGACTAGACGGTTATCAGCCCCAGCATTTT.

This chain joins TRBV7-6 and TRBJ2-4; D may be TRBD2 (5 bases). The J call may be faulty, since TRBJ2-7 better matches the DNA end. CDR3 length equals 15 residues. Germline V gene sequence: CDR1 SGHVS, CDR2 FNYEAQ. The CDR3 reads CASSLALRGQDEQYF. The CDR3, as DNA: TGTGCCAGCAGCTTAGCGCTGAGAGGGCAGGACGAGCAGTACTTC.

The rearrangement links TRBV27 to TRBJ2-1; D is perhaps TRBD1 or TRBD2 (5 bases each). The length of the CDR3 is 16 residues. CDR1 and CDR2 from the germline V gene are MNHEY and SMNVEV (reference sequence). V shed 4 bases and J shed 5 bases, with 18 bases lying between them. The CDR3 sequence is CASSSQARGPNNEQFF. The CDR3 bases are TGTGCCAGCAGTTCTCAAGCGAGGGGACCCAACAATGAGCAGTTCTTC.

This chain connects TRBV2 to TRBJ2-5; no firm D call. Looked up from germline, CDR1 is SNHLY and CDR2 is FYNNEI. This CDR3 has 13 residues. The V end lost 7 bases, the J end lost 3 bases, and 12 bases lay between the germline ends. This CDR3 is CASKVVLKETQYF. In DNA form, the CDR3 reads TGTGCCAGCAAGGTAGTGCTTAAAGAGACCCAGTACTTC.

There are many counts of this clonotype. The V gene is TRBV13, the J gene TRBJ2-3, with D possibly TRBD2 on 5 matching bases. Germline V gene lookup returns CDR1 PRHDT and CDR2 FYEKMQ (reference sequence). This CDR3 is built from 14 residues. V dropped 5 bases and J dropped 4 bases, with 13 bases sitting between them. The CDR3 DNA reads as TGTGCCAGCAGCGAAAGAGGGTTTCCAGATACGCAGTATTTT. Translating it yields CASSERGFPDTQYF.

The rearrangement links TRBV29-1 to TRBJ1-2; D is undetermined. The CDR3 runs to 12 residues. Germline CDR1 reads SQVTM; CDR2 reads ANQGSEA. Deletions cut 3 bases from V and 5 bases from J, with 10 bases between. CDR3 residues: CSVEDVSYGYTF. DNA for the CDR3: TGCAGCGTTGAGGATGTTAGTTATGGCTACACCTTC.

The genes are TRBV12-3 or TRBV12-4 and TRBJ2-7; 9 bases match TRBD1. The CDR3 extends over 13 amino acids. V shed 5 bases, J shed 10 bases, and the junction held 9 bases outside the gene matches. The CDR3 is CASSLGTGWEQYF. The CDR3 coding sequence is TGTGCCAGCAGTCTCGGGACAGGGTGGGAACAGTACTTC.

This chain links TRBV20-1 with TRBJ2-7, with 7 bases matching TRBD1. There are 12 residues in the CDR3. Germline CDR1 reads DFQATT; CDR2 reads SNEGSKA (reference sequence). Unmatched junction bases numbered 6, after V lost 5 bases and J lost 5 bases. This CDR3 reads CSAAGQVNEQYF. The CDR3 DNA reads TGCAGTGCTGCCGGACAGGTCAACGAGCAGTACTTC.

This clonotype was counted many times. V and J are TRBV4-1 and TRBJ1-2; 11 nucleotides match TRBD1. Looked up from germline, CDR1 is MGHRA and CDR2 is YSYEKL. J gave up 4 bases and V 0 bases, and 7 bases lay outside the gene matches. The CDR3 is made up of 17 amino acids. The CDR3 loop is CASSQETGTGGFYGYTF. DNA of the CDR3: TGCGCCAGCAGCCAAGAAACCGGGACAGGGGGTTTCTATGGCTACACCTTC.

This chain joins TRBV5-1 and TRBJ2-7, with 9 bases fitting TRBD1. V was clipped by 7 bases and J by 7 bases; unmatched bases: 12. Germline CDR1 is SGHRS and CDR2 is YFSETQ. The CDR3 is 14 residues long. The CDR3 protein is CASASGQGMREQYF. The CDR3 DNA reads TGCGCCAGCGCCTCGGGACAGGGTATGAGGGAGCAGTACTTC.

This clonotype was seen a few times. The chain has TRBV28 and TRBJ2-7, with 8 bases lining up with TRBD1. J lost 0 bases, V lost 2 bases, and 9 bases had no gene match. Germline V gene lookup returns CDR1 MDHEN and CDR2 SYDVKM. CDR3 size: 17 residues. The CDR3 sequence is CASSLPPWTGHSYEQYF. DNA for the CDR3: TGTGCCAGCAGTTTACCGCCGTGGACAGGGCACTCCTACGAGCAGTACTTC.

This clonotype was seen more than once but under ten times. The V call is TRBV10-1, the J call TRBJ2-1; no reliable D call. Trimming shortened V by 6 bases and J by 9 bases, and 15 bases separated the two germline ends. CDR3 size: 13 residues. The germline gives CDR1 WNHNN, CDR2 SYGVQD (reference sequence). The CDR3, as DNA: TGCGCCAGCAGGGCCAGCTTTGCCGGTGAGCAGTTCTTC. Residues: CASRASFAGEQFF.

V and J are TRBV11-2 and TRBJ2-5, with D maybe TRBD1 (6 bases). TRBJ2-7 explains the end of the DNA better; the J call may be wrong. The germline V gene has CDR1 SGHAT and CDR2 FQNNGV. This CDR3 has 15 residues. DNA for the CDR3: TGTGCCAGCAGCCCCTGGGGGCCCTGGGACCACGAGCAGTACTTC. This translates into CASSPWGPWDHEQYF.

This clonotype was counted a few times. The V call is TRBV7-6, the J call TRBJ2-5, with D tentatively TRBD1 (7 bases). The CDR3 is 16 residues long. V lost 1 base to trimming and J lost 5 bases, with 17 bases between them. CDR1 and CDR2 from the germline V gene are SGHVS and FNYEAQ. The CDR3 coding sequence is TGTGCCAGCAGCTTAGAGTCGACAGGGAGGATTGAGACCCAGTACTTC. As protein: CASSLESTGRIETQYF.

There are a few counts of this clonotype. The chain couples TRBV20-1 to TRBJ1-1; D is unresolved. CDR3 length: 13 amino acids. V lost 2 bases and J lost 5, with 12 bases in between. Germline V gene sequence: CDR1 DFQATT, CDR2 SNEGSKA (reference sequence). The CDR3 DNA sequence: TGCAGTGCTAGATCCCGGACGTCGACTGAAGCTTTCTTT. Its translation is CSARSRTSTEAFF.

About this clonotype itself: It may be a read error: a sequence one base away is much more abundant. This sequence joins TRBV10-3 and TRBJ2-7; TRBD1 agrees at 7 bases. This CDR3 has 14 amino acids. The trim removed 7 bases at V and 3 bases at J, leaving 9 bases unmatched. CDR1 is ENHRY and CDR2 is SYGVKD in the germline V gene. The CDR3 sequence is CAITPGDRIYEQYF. The CDR3 DNA reads as TGTGCCATCACCCCCGGGGACAGAATCTACGAGCAGTACTTC.

This clonotype turned up a few times. The rearrangement joins TRBV20-1 to TRBJ2-7, with D unclear. With the DNA end fitting TRBJ2-5 better, the J assignment may be wrong. Germline V gives CDR1 DFQATT, CDR2 SNEGSKA (reference sequence). The length of the CDR3 is 14 residues. The DNA of the CDR3 is TGCAGTGCTAGATCAGGTGGTCTCGGGGAGACCCAGTACTTC. Translation gives CSARSGGLGETQYF.

This clonotype was observed many times. The rearrangement joins TRBV7-2 to TRBJ1-1; D call uncertain. With 2 bases removed from V and 4 bases from J, the gap between germline ends came to 8 bases. The CDR3 runs 13 residues. Germline values: CDR1 SGHTA, CDR2 FQGNSA. In DNA, the CDR3 is TGTGCCAGCAGCTTAATGGGCGGCACTGAAGCTTTCTTT. Translated, it gives CASSLMGGTEAFF.

This clonotype was counted only a few times. The chain couples TRBV12-5 to TRBJ2-3, with a tentative D call TRBD1 (6 bases). Deletions cut 4 bases from V and 4 bases from J, with 15 bases between. CDR1 and CDR2 (germline): LGHNT, FRNRAP. This CDR3 has 15 residues. CDR3 residues: CASGYGTHGADTQYF. The DNA of the CDR3 is TGTGCTAGTGGTTATGGGACACACGGGGCAGATACGCAGTATTTT.

In this sample, this clonotype turned up many times. The chain joins TRBV20-1 to TRBJ2-1; D remains unclear. The CDR3 extends over 11 amino acids. The V and J ends lost 2 bases and 7 bases respectively, with 6 bases between them. Germline lookup yields CDR1 DFQATT and CDR2 SNEGSKA (reference sequence). Here the CDR3 reads CSARRVNEQFF. CDR3 bases: TGCAGTGCTAGAAGGGTAAATGAGCAGTTCTTC.

The chain employs TRBV7-3 and TRBJ2-1; TRBD2 might be the D (7 bases). The V end lost 5 bases, the J end lost 0 bases, and 26 bases lay between the germline ends. The CDR3 totals 20 residues. Germline CDR1 and CDR2: SGHTA and FQGTGA. CDR3 sequence: CASSPRGGVRLSSSYNEQFF. In DNA form, the CDR3 reads TGTGCCAGCAGCCCAAGGGGGGGAGTTAGGCTTTCAAGCTCCTACAATGAGCAGTTCTTC.

This clonotype was detected only a few times. The rearrangement uses TRBV20-1 and TRBJ2-6; D gene ambiguous. V was clipped by 2 bases and J by 0 bases, with 8 bases between them. Germline-derived CDR1 and CDR2 are DFQATT and SNEGSKA (reference sequence). The CDR3 has 15 amino acids. The CDR3 nucleotides are TGCAGTGCTAGAACTCGTCCCTCTGGGGCCAACGTCCTGACTTTC. Protein sequence: CSARTRPSGANVLTF.

J is TRBJ1-6 and V is TRBV20-1; D not resolved. This CDR3 has 14 residues. V was shortened by 6 bases and J by 1 base, with 10 bases between the two germline ends. Germline V lookup: CDR1 DFQATT, CDR2 SNEGSKA (reference sequence). This CDR3 reads CSAMRLSYNSPLHF. The DNA for the CDR3 is TGCAGTGCCATGAGACTATCCTATAATTCACCCCTCCACTTT.

This clonotype was observed a handful of times. The chain carries TRBV20-1 and TRBJ2-3; 8 bases agree with TRBD2. The V gene's germline CDR1 is DFQATT and CDR2 SNEGSKA (reference sequence). This CDR3 has 18 amino acids. V lost 6 bases to trimming and J lost 2 bases; unmatched junction nucleotides: 19. CDR3 protein: CSADVLESSGSITDTQYF. The CDR3 DNA follows: TGCAGTGCCGACGTTCTTGAGTCTAGCGGGTCAATCACAGATACGCAGTATTTT.

CDR3 bases: TGCAGTAAAAGGGGGACAGGCCCTTACAATGAGCAGTTCTTC. This codes for CSKRGTGPYNEQFF. The V gene is TRBV20-1, the J gene TRBJ2-1; 8 nucleotides line up with TRBD1. The CDR3 is made up of 14 amino acids. Germline V gene sequence: CDR1 DFQATT, CDR2 SNEGSKA (reference sequence). The ends lost 8 bases at V and 4 bases at J; junction bases unmatched: 10.

The chain employs TRBV12-5 and TRBJ2-1, with D perhaps matching TRBD2 (5 bases). Trimming took 0 bases from V and 10 from J, leaving 7 bases between them. The germline gives CDR1 LGHNT, CDR2 FRNRAP. The CDR3 is 12 residues long. CDR3 amino acids: CASGLVREEQFF. The CDR3 DNA is TGTGCTAGTGGTTTGGTCCGGGAAGAGCAGTTCTTC. Drawing the rest from reference TRBV12-5 and TRBJ2-1, the complete variable domain is DARVTQTPRHKVTEMGQEVTMRCQPILGHNTVFWYRQTMMQGLELLAYFRNRAPLDDSGMPKDRFSAEMPDATLATLKIQPSEPRDSAVYFCASGLVREEQFFGPGTRLTVL.

The table lists this clonotype with a few counts. The V gene is TRBV21-1, the J gene TRBJ1-1. TRBV21-1 is given as a pseudogene. The CDR3 covers 15 residues. The DNA for the CDR3 is TGTGCCAGCCGGGACTCCCGAGAAGTGAACACTGAAGCTTTCTTT. Translating it yields CASRDSREVNTEAFF.

This clonotype was counted only a few times. This chain connects TRBV12-3 or TRBV12-4 to TRBJ2-7; TRBD1 or TRBD2 may be the D gene (6 bases each). V was shortened by 5 bases and J by 4 bases, with 18 bases between the two germline ends. The CDR3 has 15 residues. The CDR3 protein is CASSPRDGGLYEQYF. Written as DNA, the CDR3 is TGTGCCAGCAGTCCCCGAGACGGGGGCCTTTACGAGCAGTACTTC.

This clonotype has a handful of counts. The gene calls are TRBV3-1 and TRBJ2-3; D unresolved. Germline lookup yields CDR1 LGHDT and CDR2 YNNKEL (reference sequence). V was pared by 4 bases and J by 0 bases, with 14 bases between. CDR3 length: 16 amino acids. The CDR3: CASSPLSGMSTDTQYF. As DNA, the CDR3 is TGTGCCAGCAGCCCCCTGTCTGGGATGAGCACAGATACGCAGTATTTT.

This clonotype came up many times. This rearrangement joins TRBV28 to TRBJ1-5, with D unclear. This CDR3 region has 15 residues. Trimming took 1 base from V and 4 from J, leaving 11 bases between them. Germline values: CDR1 MDHEN, CDR2 SYDVKM. Here the CDR3 reads CASSLSGAGNQPQHF. CDR3 nucleotide sequence: TGTGCCAGCAGTTTATCGGGTGCGGGGAATCAGCCCCAGCATTTT.

The rearrangement joins TRBV7-3 to TRBJ1-1; perhaps TRBD1 as D (5 bases). Trimming stripped 4 bases from V and 1 base from J, with 22 bases between. Germline V gives CDR1 SGHTA, CDR2 FQGTGA. The length of the CDR3 is 18 residues. The CDR3 coding sequence is TGTGCCAGCAGCTCTCGGGGAGGGGCGGGCCTCGGGAACACTGAAGCTTTCTTT. Translating gives CASSSRGGAGLGNTEAFF.

The genes are TRBV20-1 and TRBJ2-7; 7 bases agree with TRBD1. Germline CDR1 DFQATT, CDR2 SNEGSKA (reference sequence). The length of the CDR3 is 14 residues. Trimming cost V 5 bases and J 3 bases; bases outside gene matches: 10. The CDR3 loop reads CSAPGQVSCYEQYF. DNA for the CDR3: TGCAGTGCTCCCGGACAGGTGAGCTGCTACGAGCAGTACTTC.